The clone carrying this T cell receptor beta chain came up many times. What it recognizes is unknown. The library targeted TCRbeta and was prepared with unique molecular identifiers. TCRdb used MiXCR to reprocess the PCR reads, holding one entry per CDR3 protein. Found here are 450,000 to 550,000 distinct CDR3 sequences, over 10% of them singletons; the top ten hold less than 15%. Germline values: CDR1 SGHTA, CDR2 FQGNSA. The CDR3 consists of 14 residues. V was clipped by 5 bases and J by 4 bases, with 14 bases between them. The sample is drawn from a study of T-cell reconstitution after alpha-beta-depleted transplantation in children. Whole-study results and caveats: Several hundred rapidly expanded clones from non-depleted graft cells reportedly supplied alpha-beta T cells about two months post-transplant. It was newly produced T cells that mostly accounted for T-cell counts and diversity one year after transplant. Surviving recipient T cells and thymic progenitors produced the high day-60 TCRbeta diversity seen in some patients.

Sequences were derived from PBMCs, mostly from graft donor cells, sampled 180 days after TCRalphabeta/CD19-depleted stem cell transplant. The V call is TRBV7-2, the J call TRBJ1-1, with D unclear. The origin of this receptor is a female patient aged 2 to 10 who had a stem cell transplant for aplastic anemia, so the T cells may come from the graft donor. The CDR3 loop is CASSGRAQTTEAFF. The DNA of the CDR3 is TGTGCCAGCAGCGGAAGGGCCCAGACCACTGAAGCTTTCTTT.